The clone carrying this T cell receptor (beta chain) occurred once. The data were obtained in a study of cytomegalovirus exposure and HLA in healthy donors. The method was immunoSEQ multiplex PCR; TCRdb's version includes in-frame clones alone and lacks a portion of them. The sample yields more than 45,000 clones, about 94% seen once. The CDR3 sequence is 13 residues long. Trimming stripped 4 bases from V and 8 bases from J, with 11 bases between. From germline, CDR1 is MDHEN and CDR2 SYDVKM. The donors were part of the validation cohort of 100 to 150 subjects. That cohort was separate from the first cohort, which comprised about 670 subjects.

V and J are TRBV28 and TRBJ1-4; no firm D call. The clonotype originates from a man between 18 and 35 years old in good health and CMV-seronegative. The specimen was PBMCs. CDR3 loop: CASSSYPREKLFF. The CDR3 DNA sequence: TGTGCCAGCAGTTCATACCCCCGGGAAAAACTGTTTTTT.